Following are 29 T cell receptor beta chains from one sample sequenced in a study of T cells in Graves' hyperthyroidism and ophthalmopathy. TCR beta CDR3 region amplification was performed from RNA transcripts. First-round RT-PCR of the TCR CDR3 relied on the HTBI primer set. TCRdb re-called the multiplex PCR reads with MiXCR, one entry per CDR3 protein. The table includes about 400,000 distinct CDR3 sequences, roughly 25% detected once. Source material: blood. Receptors originate from a man between 50 and 59 years old with Graves' hyperthyroidism.

This clonotype showed up just a few times. The rearrangement links TRBV12-5 to TRBJ1-5; no definite D call. V gave up 0 bases and J gave up 6 bases, with 15 bases separating them. The germline gives CDR1 LGHNT, CDR2 FRNRAP. The CDR3 spans 16 residues. CDR3 nucleotides: TGTGCTAGTGGTTTGGTACAAAATCGGTGGAGTCAGCCCCAGCATTTT. Its translation is CASGLVQNRWSQPQHF.

The chain is built from TRBV6-1 and TRBJ2-6; the D gene is possibly TRBD1 (6 bases). Looked up from germline, CDR1 is MNHNS and CDR2 is SASEGT. The CDR3 extends over 17 amino acids. Trimming took 6 bases from V and 0 from J, leaving 15 bases between them. This CDR3 reads CASSLQGATSGANVLTF. The DNA of the CDR3 is TGTGCCAGCAGCCTACAGGGCGCCACCTCTGGGGCCAACGTCCTGACTTTC.

This clonotype was counted many times. This sequence joins TRBV28 and TRBJ1-2; tentative D call: TRBD1 (5 bases). In germline, CDR1 is MDHEN, CDR2 SYDVKM. The ends were cut back, 8 bases at V and 4 bases at J, with 14 bases in the middle. The CDR3 covers 13 residues. The CDR3 is CASLFQGSYGYTF. CDR3 coding DNA: TGTGCCAGCCTGTTCCAGGGAAGCTATGGCTACACCTTC.

This clonotype was seen many times. The V call is TRBV27, the J call TRBJ1-5; no clear D gene. The CDR3 has 13 residues. V lost 3 bases and J lost 4, with 7 bases in between. The germline V gene encodes CDR1 MNHEY and CDR2 SMNVEV (reference sequence). The CDR3 nucleotides read TGTGCCAGCAGTTTGGGTGCTAATCAGCCCCAGCATTTT. Translated: CASSLGANQPQHF.

This clonotype has at least ten counts. The gene calls are TRBV12-3 or TRBV12-4 and TRBJ2-7; D is ambiguous. Deletions cut 5 bases from V and 3 bases from J, with 11 bases between. The CDR3 is 13 residues long. The CDR3 spells CASSPAVIYEQYF. CDR3 in DNA: TGTGCCAGCAGTCCCGCAGTGATCTACGAGCAGTACTTC.

This chain uses TRBV5-1 with TRBJ2-5; 9 bases map to TRBD1. Germline V gene lookup returns CDR1 SGHRS and CDR2 YFSETQ. The CDR3 totals 16 residues. V shed 0 bases and J 5 bases; nucleotides not matched to a gene: 8. The CDR3 region has the DNA TGCGCCAGCAGCTTGGCGATACAGGGGGCTGGGGAGACCCAGTACTTC. Translated, it gives CASSLAIQGAGETQYF. Full variable domain (rest looked up from reference TRBV5-1 and TRBJ2-5): KAGVTQTPRYLIKTRGQQVTLSCSPISGHRSVSWYQQTPGQGLQFLFEYFSETQRNKGNFPGRFSGRQFSNSRSEMNVSTLELGDSALYLCASSLAIQGAGETQYFGPGTRLLVL.

This clonotype showed up just a few times. The chain employs TRBV7-9 and TRBJ2-1; 12 bases match TRBD1. Trimming removed 5 bases from V and 7 bases from J; junction bases left unmatched: 9. CDR3 length: 16 residues. Germline lookup yields CDR1 SEHNR and CDR2 FQNEAQ (reference sequence). The CDR3 reads CASSHLGQGAWNEQFF. As DNA, the CDR3 is TGTGCCAGCAGCCACTTGGGACAGGGGGCTTGGAATGAGCAGTTCTTC.

The J gene is TRBJ2-7, the V gene TRBV3-1, with 7 nucleotides matching TRBD2. V lost 4 bases and J lost 2; bases outside the gene matches: 2. The CDR3 extends over 13 amino acids. Looked up from germline, CDR1 is LGHDT and CDR2 is YNNKEL (reference sequence). CDR3 residues: CASSRGGAYEQYF. CDR3 nucleotides: TGTGCCAGCAGCCGGGGAGGGGCCTACGAGCAGTACTTC.

This clonotype was seen repeatedly, ten times or more. V gene TRBV7-9 combines with J gene TRBJ2-1; 9 bases map to TRBD1. This CDR3 contains 16 residues. J gave up 7 bases and V 6 bases, and 13 bases lay outside the gene matches. The germline CDR1 and CDR2 sequences are SEHNR and FQNEAQ (reference sequence). The CDR3 is CASSLTAGTGTNEQFF. The CDR3 DNA reads as TGTGCCAGCAGTTTGACCGCCGGGACAGGGACGAATGAGCAGTTCTTC.

This clonotype was seen at least ten times. This chain links TRBV6-1 with TRBJ2-5; 10 bases align to TRBD2. From germline, CDR1 is MNHNS and CDR2 SASEGT. V gave up 5 bases and J gave up 6 bases; unmatched junction bases: 6. The CDR3 covers 14 residues. For the CDR3, the DNA is TGTGCCAGCAGTTTAAGCGGGAGGGAACAGACCCAGTACTTC. It codes for CASSLSGREQTQYF.

V gene TRBV5-1 combines with J gene TRBJ2-7; unclear D gene. V was clipped by 0 bases and J by 0 bases, with 10 bases between them. Germline CDR1 and CDR2: SGHRS and YFSETQ. The CDR3 is 15 amino acids. CDR3 sequence (DNA): TGCGCCAGCAGCTTGGATCCAGTGAGCTCCTACGAGCAGTACTTC. Its protein product is CASSLDPVSSYEQYF.

This chain connects TRBV6-1 to TRBJ2-3; TRBD2 aligns across 7 bases. Trimming took 7 bases from V and 6 from J; bases not matched to a gene: 10. Germline V CDR1 and CDR2: MNHNS, SASEGT. The CDR3 runs to 14 residues. DNA of the CDR3: TGTGCCAGCACTCTGGCGGGAGAGGCCGATACGCAGTATTTT. Translating gives CASTLAGEADTQYF.

This clonotype was seen a handful of times. The chain links TRBV27 to TRBJ2-1, with D possibly being TRBD1 (6 bases). The V end lost 4 bases, the J end lost 6 bases, and 13 bases lay between the germline ends. The CDR3 covers 14 residues. Germline-derived CDR1 and CDR2 are MNHEY and SMNVEV (reference sequence). The CDR3 DNA follows: TGTGCCAGCAGTTGGGTCAGGGGTGGCAATGAGCAGTTCTTC. Translating it yields CASSWVRGGNEQFF.

This clonotype has at least ten counts. The chain is built from TRBV28 and TRBJ2-7, with 8 positions matching TRBD2. The germline V gene encodes CDR1 MDHEN and CDR2 SYDVKM. J gave up 0 bases and V 7 bases, and 5 bases lay outside the gene matches. The CDR3 length is 14 residues. CDR3 sequence (DNA): TGTGCCAGCAAACAGCGGGGGCACTCCTACGAGCAGTACTTC. Translation: CASKQRGHSYEQYF.

This clonotype was seen a handful of times. The J gene is TRBJ2-1, the V gene TRBV29-1, with D perhaps TRBD2 (7 bases). CDR3 length: 16 amino acids. Germline V gene sequence: CDR1 SQVTM, CDR2 ANQGSEA. V was pared by 4 bases and J by 3 bases, with 19 bases between. The CDR3 protein is CSVGGGGLVDYNEQFF. CDR3 DNA: TGCAGCGTTGGGGGAGGGGGGTTGGTTGACTACAATGAGCAGTTCTTC.

Regarding this clonotype: A read error is possible here, since a much larger clone lies one base away. Given the absence of the conserved phenylalanine or tryptophan at the CDR3 end, a read error is likely. The chain employs TRBV2 and TRBJ2-7; D is ambiguous. Trimming cost V 3 bases and J 0 bases, with 3 bases left between them. This CDR3 has 12 residues. Germline assignment: CDR1 SNHLY and CDR2 FYNNEI. The CDR3 sequence is CASSDYSYEQYS. CDR3 bases: TGTGCCAGCAGTGACTACTCCTACGAGCAGTACTCC.

This clonotype was counted between two and nine times. This sequence joins TRBV20-1 and TRBJ1-1; 7 bases line up with TRBD1. CDR1 and CDR2 (germline): DFQATT, SNEGSKA (reference sequence). CDR3 length equals 14 residues. V lost 6 bases, J lost 0 bases, and 7 bases stayed unmatched. CDR3 protein: CSALTGAMNTEAFF. CDR3 in DNA: TGCAGTGCATTAACAGGGGCCATGAACACTGAAGCTTTCTTT.

There are a few counts of this clonotype. V gene TRBV12-3 or TRBV12-4 combines with J gene TRBJ1-2, with TRBD1 matching 8 bases. The CDR3 runs to 14 residues. With 6 bases clipped from V and 4 bases from J, the junction kept 7 bases outside the gene matches. The CDR3 loop is CASRLSDRGYGYTF. As DNA, the CDR3 is TGTGCCAGCAGGCTGAGCGACAGGGGCTATGGCTACACCTTC.

There are a few counts of this clonotype. This chain links TRBV2 with TRBJ1-5; tentatively, D is TRBD1 (5 bases). Germline V CDR1 and CDR2: SNHLY, FYNNEI. CDR3 length: 15 amino acids. V was trimmed by 1 base and J by 6 bases, leaving 13 bases between them. CDR3 DNA sequence: TGTGCCAGCAGTGAAGTTCCAGGGCCCAGTCAGCCCCAGCATTTT. Its protein product is CASSEVPGPSQPQHF.

There are many counts of this clonotype. This chain joins TRBV3-1 and TRBJ2-7; 12 bases line up with TRBD2. This CDR3 region has 15 residues. The V and J ends lost 4 bases and 3 bases, in that order; junction bases with no gene match: 4. In germline, CDR1 is LGHDT, CDR2 YNNKEL (reference sequence). The CDR3 nucleotides read TGTGCCAGCAGCCTCCGACTAGCGGGAGACTACGAGCAGTACTTC. Encoded protein: CASSLRLAGDYEQYF.

This clonotype has only a few counts. This chain joins TRBV6-5 and TRBJ1-4; D unclear. The CDR3 contains 13 residues. V lost 2 bases to trimming and J lost 10 bases, with 11 bases between them. CDR1 is MNHEY, CDR2 SVGAGI, per germline. CDR3 DNA: TGTGCCAGCAGTTACCGACCGGTCGGAAAACTGTTTTTT. It translates to CASSYRPVGKLFF.

The J gene is TRBJ2-3, the V gene TRBV6-1; 9 bases match TRBD2. Germline assignment: CDR1 MNHNS and CDR2 SASEGT. Germline trimming cut 10 bases from V and 8 bases from J; bases unmatched to any gene: 10. The CDR3 loop spans 13 amino acids. The CDR3: CATGGSGRGTQYF. DNA of the CDR3: TGTGCCACCGGGGGTAGCGGGAGAGGTACGCAGTATTTT.

This clonotype has only a few counts. The chain carries TRBV20-1 and TRBJ1-5, with 9 bases matching TRBD1. The CDR3 contains 13 residues. Unmatched junction bases numbered 4, after V lost 3 bases and J lost 7 bases. The V gene's germline CDR1 is DFQATT and CDR2 SNEGSKA (reference sequence). The CDR3 DNA reads TGCAGTGCTAGGGACAGGGGAGGGCAGCCCCAGCATTTT. Protein product: CSARDRGGQPQHF.

The chain uses TRBV29-1 and TRBJ1-1; D gene unclear. CDR3 length: 10 residues. The V and J ends lost 7 bases and 2 bases respectively, with 5 bases between them. The V gene's germline CDR1 is SQVTM and CDR2 ANQGSEA. In nucleotides, the CDR3 is TGCAGCGCCGTTAACACTGAAGCTTTCTTT. Its translation: CSAVNTEAFF.

The V call is TRBV6-2 or TRBV6-3, the J call TRBJ2-1; TRBD2 aligns across 12 bases. V gave up 5 bases and J gave up 5 bases; unmatched junction bases: 4. The V gene's germline CDR1 is MNHEY and CDR2 SVGEGT. This CDR3 contains 15 residues. This CDR3 reads CASSGLAGGDNEQFF. The CDR3 DNA reads TGTGCCAGCAGTGGGCTAGCGGGAGGGGACAATGAGCAGTTCTTC.

This clonotype was found a few times. Sequence at one end of the junction differs from germline and may be a read error. The chain has TRBV5-1 and TRBJ2-3; 8 bases match TRBD1. CDR3 size: 14 residues. Looked up from germline, CDR1 is SGHRS and CDR2 is YFSETQ. In DNA, the CDR3 is TGTGCCAGCAGCTTTGGACAGGGTACAGATACGCAGTATTTT. This translates into CASSFGQGTDTQYF.

The chain combines TRBV6-2 or TRBV6-3 with TRBJ2-1; 10 positions match TRBD1. Germline V gives CDR1 MNHEY, CDR2 SVGEGT. The CDR3 length is 16 residues. V dropped 5 bases and J dropped 6; count of bases not matched to a gene: 10. CDR3 nucleotide sequence: TGTGCCAGCAGTAAGACCGGGACAGGGGCCCTCAATGAGCAGTTCTTC. Translated: CASSKTGTGALNEQFF.

Ten or more counts support this clonotype. V usage is TRBV28 and J usage is TRBJ1-1, with TRBD1 matching 11 bases. The CDR3 runs 15 residues. Losses at the gene ends were 2 bases for V and 3 bases for J; bases not matched to a gene: 2. CDR1 and CDR2 from the germline V gene are MDHEN and SYDVKM. The CDR3 sequence: CASSLGGQGDTEAFF. The CDR3, as DNA: TGTGCCAGCAGTTTAGGGGGACAGGGGGACACTGAAGCTTTCTTT.

This clonotype was found many times. The chain is built from TRBV20-1 and TRBJ2-5; D gene unclear. The CDR3 loop spans 13 amino acids. Germline V gene sequence: CDR1 DFQATT, CDR2 SNEGSKA (reference sequence). The germline V and J ends were trimmed by 6 bases and 1 base, with 12 bases remaining between them. The CDR3 sequence is CSATSTGQETQYF. The CDR3 DNA reads as TGCAGTGCCACAAGTACGGGCCAAGAGACCCAGTACTTC.